This T cell receptor beta chain emerged from a study of spatial heterogeneity in lung cancer. This clonotype was observed many times. Its antigen remains unknown. V lost 10 bases, J lost 6 bases, and 10 bases stayed unmatched. Germline V lookup: CDR1 MNHEY, CDR2 SVGAGI. The length of the CDR3 is 14 residues. TCRdb fed the 5' RACE reads into MiXCR, producing one record per CDR3 protein. The top ten clones hold more than 4.5% of a sample with roughly 23,000 distinct CDR3 sequences, around 5.1% of them seen once. General study points: Blood carried ubiquitous expanded tumor TCRs more at resection than follow-up.

As to time point: sample taken at primary tumor resection. This chain connects TRBV6-5 to TRBJ2-3; 10 positions match TRBD2. The sample was PBMCs, taken at surgery. The origin of this receptor is a male donor with early-stage non-small cell lung cancer. The CDR3 nucleotides read TGTGCCACCCGAGCGGGAGGGTTGCAGGATACGCAGTATTTT. Translation: CATRAGGLQDTQYF.